The present TCR beta chain was sequenced within a study of quantifying T cell responses using KT2 cells. Study at large: Reverse transcription used primers in the TCR alpha and beta constant regions.

This CDR3 is built from 13 residues. The germline gives CDR1 SGHAT, CDR2 FQNNGV. Trimming left V 5 bases short and J 4 bases short, with 12 bases between. An oligo carrying a UMI was ligated to the cDNA 3' end. The first PCR ran 3 to 5 cycles with an equimolar RC1.1 and RC1.2 beta primer mix. TCRdb independently ran MiXCR on the UMI-ligation and nested PCR reads; one entry per CDR3 protein. The repertoire holds 42,000 or so distinct CDR3 sequences, with over 15% as singletons. V is TRBV11-2 and J is TRBJ2-7; D might be TRBD1 or TRBD2, each matching 5 bases. Sequencing used PBMCs spiked with cells of the T cell clone KT2. This sequence originates from a human donor. The CDR3 is CASSPGPPYEQYF. CDR3 nucleotides: TGTGCCAGCAGCCCGGGACCTCCTTACGAGCAGTACTTC.